This T cell receptor beta chain was recorded in a study of T cell clonotyping in hematopoietic cell transplantation. The table came from immunoSEQ multiplex PCR; TCRdb's copy has only in-frame clones and leaves some out. The sample includes more than 65,000 clones, around 94% of them seen just once. Study-wide points: Recipient TCR diversity dropped after transplant; expanded clonotypes rose from day 30 to 180. Broader posttransplant TCR repertoire diversity was predicted by graft donor and pretransplant recipient Inverse Simpson Index values.

Comments on this clone: Its specificity is unknown.

From germline, CDR1 is SQVTM and CDR2 ANQGSEA. CDR3 size: 12 residues. V was clipped by 6 bases and J by 3 bases, with 12 bases between them. The sample taken for sequencing was peripheral blood mononuclear cells. The genes are TRBV29-1 and TRBJ2-7; maybe TRBD2 (5 bases). This TCR was recovered from a man aged 45 to 65 in good health. Some clones in this sample may be carry-over from other donors' samples. The CDR3 is CSVPGTDYEQYF. Written as DNA, the CDR3 is TGCAGCGTACCGGGAACCGACTACGAGCAGTACTTC.